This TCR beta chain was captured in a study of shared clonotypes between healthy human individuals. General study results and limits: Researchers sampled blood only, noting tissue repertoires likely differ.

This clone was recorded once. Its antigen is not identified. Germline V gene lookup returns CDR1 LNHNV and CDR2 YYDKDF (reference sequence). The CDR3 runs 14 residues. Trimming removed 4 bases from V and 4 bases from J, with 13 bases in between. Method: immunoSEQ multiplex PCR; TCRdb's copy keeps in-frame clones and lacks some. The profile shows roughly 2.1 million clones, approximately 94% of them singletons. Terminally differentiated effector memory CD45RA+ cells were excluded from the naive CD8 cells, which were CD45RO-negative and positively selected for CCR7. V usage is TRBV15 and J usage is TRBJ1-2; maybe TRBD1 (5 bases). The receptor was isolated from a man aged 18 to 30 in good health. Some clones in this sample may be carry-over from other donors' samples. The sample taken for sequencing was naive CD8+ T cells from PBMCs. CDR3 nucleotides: TGTGCCACCAGCAAGCGGGGCTTGGTCTATGGCTACACCTTC. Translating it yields CATSKRGLVYGYTF.